The source of this T cell receptor beta chain is a study of blood T cells in healthy people across ages. The CDR3 consists of 16 residues. Between the trimmed V and J ends, which lost 4 bases and 4 bases, there was a span of 21 bases. Per the germline V gene, CDR1 is SGHRS and CDR2 is YFSETQ. Primed by a sample-barcoded 5' primer and a J-beta primer mix, a second PCR proceeded for about 6 to 11 cycles. TCRdb fed the 5' RACE reads into MiXCR, producing one record per CDR3 protein. The sample contains 750,000 to 950,000 distinct CDR3 sequences, 25% to 30% of which appear only once. In addition, the sample was reused for a study of T cells of mothers and their children.

The chain combines TRBV5-1 with TRBJ2-7; D is perhaps TRBD2 (5 bases). Sequences were obtained from blood. This TCR was recovered from a woman between 40 and 55 years old in good health. CDR3 coding DNA: TGCGCCAGCAGCCCGACCACAGCAAGGAGGTCATACGAGCAGTACTTC. Its protein product is CASSPTTARRSYEQYF.